This record looks at one T cell receptor beta chain sequence and its context. The same CDR3 is also encoded by other DNA sequences in this sample. Trimming cost V 1 base and J 0 bases; bases outside gene matches: 0. The germline V gene encodes CDR1 SGHRS and CDR2 YFSETQ. CDR3 length equals 14 residues. Produced via immunoSEQ multiplex PCR; TCRdb's table is partial and in-frame only. The table lists about 480,000 clones, 87% of them singletons. This sample is drawn from a study of blood T cell repertoires in COVID-19. The wider study: Collection of acute and convalescent COVID-19 samples took place in the United States, Italy and Spain. In each case, the material was cDNA or gDNA derived from T cells, B-cell-depleted T cells, or PBMCs.

Cohorts were determined from participant-reported clinical history. Input material: PBMCs or T cells enriched from blood (not recorded which). This TCR came from a woman under 30 with acute COVID-19. The gene calls are TRBV5-1 and TRBJ2-7; 8 bases are shared with TRBD2. The DNA for the CDR3 is TGCGCCAGCAGCTTGACTAGCGGCTCCTACGAGCAGTACTTC. This translates into CASSLTSGSYEQYF.